The 7 T cell receptor beta chains given below trace back to one sample, sequenced in a study of T cell responses to AZD1222 COVID-19 vaccine. TCRdb keeps only in-frame clones here, not all; method: immunoSEQ multiplex PCR. Of 130,000 to 150,000 clones listed, around nine tenths are singletons. The sequences come from peripheral blood, collected on day 0 of AZD1222 vaccination. Receptors were obtained from an adult in good health.

This clone was detected only once. The chain uses TRBV12-3 or TRBV12-4 and TRBJ2-7, with D possibly TRBD2 on 6 matching bases. This CDR3 contains 11 residues. V was pared by 4 bases and J by 5 bases, with 6 bases between. The CDR3 protein is CASSSSDEQYF. In DNA, the CDR3 is TGTGCCAGCAGTTCTAGCGACGAGCAGTACTTC.

This rearrangement joins TRBV4-1 to TRBJ1-5; a weak D match, TRBD1 (6 bases). Germline CDR1 reads MGHRA; CDR2 reads YSYEKL. The V end lost 0 bases, the J end lost 6 bases, and 12 bases lay between the germline ends. The CDR3 contains 15 residues. CDR3: CASSQDRRGGQPQHF. The DNA for the CDR3 is TGCGCCAGCAGCCAAGATCGCAGGGGCGGTCAGCCCCAGCATTTT.

The chain joins TRBV28 to TRBJ2-5; 7 nucleotides agree with TRBD2. V gave up 2 bases and J gave up 2 bases; unmatched junction bases: 11. Per germline, CDR1 MDHEN and CDR2 SYDVKM. This CDR3 comprises 17 residues. DNA of the CDR3: TGTGCCAGCAGTTTAAACGGAGCCGCTAGCGGACAAGAGACCCAGTACTTC. The encoded protein is CASSLNGAASGQETQYF.

J is TRBJ1-1 and V is TRBV10-3; 8 positions match TRBD1. The CDR3 is 15 amino acids. With V trimmed by 0 bases and J by 8 bases, 8 bases remained unmatched. Germline-derived CDR1 and CDR2 are ENHRY and SYGVKD. The DNA of the CDR3 is TGTGCCATCAGTGAGTCGATGGGGACAGGAGGCGAAGCTTTCTTT. Protein sequence: CAISESMGTGGEAFF.

The chain links TRBV9 to TRBJ2-7, with TRBD2 identical over 8 bases. V gave up 2 bases and J gave up 2 bases; unmatched junction bases: 3. There are 14 residues in the CDR3. Germline assignment: CDR1 SGDLS and CDR2 YYNGEE. The CDR3 loop is CASSVDSGAYEQYF. CDR3 nucleotide sequence: TGTGCCAGCAGCGTTGATAGCGGGGCCTACGAGCAGTACTTC. The entire variable domain, with the rest obtained from reference TRBV9 and TRBJ2-7, is as follows: DSGVTQTPKHLITATGQRVTLRCSPRSGDLSVYWYQQSLDQGLQFLIQYYNGEERAKGNILERFSAQQFPDLHSELNLSSLELGDSALYFCASSVDSGAYEQYFGPGTRLTVT.

The genes are TRBV7-3 and TRBJ2-7, with D uncertain. The ends were cut back, 3 bases at V and 6 bases at J, with 12 bases in the middle. The CDR3 is made up of 13 amino acids. CDR1 and CDR2 (germline): SGHTA, FQGTGA. CDR3 sequence (DNA): TGTGCCAGCAGCTTTGGACCCCGAGGCGAGCAGTACTTC. Translated, it gives CASSFGPRGEQYF.

Comment on this clone: The same CDR3 also results from other DNA sequences found in this sample. The genes are TRBV28 and TRBJ2-1; D ambiguous. V was shortened by 3 bases and J by 8 bases, with 5 bases between the two germline ends. Germline CDR1 is MDHEN and CDR2 is SYDVKM. This CDR3 contains 11 residues. CDR3 sequence (DNA): TGTGCCAGCAGTTTCCGGCATGAGCAGTTCTTC. Translated, it gives CASSFRHEQFF.